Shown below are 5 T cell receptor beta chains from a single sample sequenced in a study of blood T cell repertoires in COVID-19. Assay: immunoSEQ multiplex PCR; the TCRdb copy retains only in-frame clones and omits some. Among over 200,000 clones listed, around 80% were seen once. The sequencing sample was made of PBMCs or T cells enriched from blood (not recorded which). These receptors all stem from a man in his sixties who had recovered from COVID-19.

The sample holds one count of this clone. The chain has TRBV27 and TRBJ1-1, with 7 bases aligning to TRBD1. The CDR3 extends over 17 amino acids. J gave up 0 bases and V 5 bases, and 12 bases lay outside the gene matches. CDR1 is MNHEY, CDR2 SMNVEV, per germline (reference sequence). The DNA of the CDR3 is TGTGCCAGCAGTCCCGCCTGGGACAGATTCATGAACACTGAAGCTTTCTTT. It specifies CASSPAWDRFMNTEAFF.

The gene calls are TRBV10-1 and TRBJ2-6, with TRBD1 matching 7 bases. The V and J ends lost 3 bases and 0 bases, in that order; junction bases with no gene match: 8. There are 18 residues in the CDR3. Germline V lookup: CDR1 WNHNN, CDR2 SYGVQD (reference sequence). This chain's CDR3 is CASSERQGLNSGANVLTF. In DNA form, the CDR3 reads TGCGCCAGCAGTGAAAGACAGGGATTAAACTCTGGGGCCAACGTCCTGACTTTC.

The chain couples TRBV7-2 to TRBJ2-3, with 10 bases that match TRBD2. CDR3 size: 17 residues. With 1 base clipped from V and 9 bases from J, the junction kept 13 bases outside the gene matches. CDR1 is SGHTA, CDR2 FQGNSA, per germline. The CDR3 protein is CASSLVYSGGPERTQYF. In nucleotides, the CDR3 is TGTGCCAGCAGCTTAGTATATAGCGGGGGGCCCGAACGAACGCAGTATTTT.

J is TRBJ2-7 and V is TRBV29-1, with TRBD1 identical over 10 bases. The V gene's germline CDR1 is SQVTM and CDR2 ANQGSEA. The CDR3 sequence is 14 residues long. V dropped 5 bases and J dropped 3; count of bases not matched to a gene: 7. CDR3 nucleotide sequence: TGCAGCGTTAGCAGGACAGGGGGAATCTACGAGCAGTACTTC. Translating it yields CSVSRTGGIYEQYF.

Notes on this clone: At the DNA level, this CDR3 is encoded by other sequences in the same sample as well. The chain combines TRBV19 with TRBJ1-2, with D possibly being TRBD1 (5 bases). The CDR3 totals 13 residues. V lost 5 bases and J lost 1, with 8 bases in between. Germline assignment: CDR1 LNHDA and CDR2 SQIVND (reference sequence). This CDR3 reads CASSSTVNYGYTF. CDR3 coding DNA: TGTGCCAGTAGTTCGACAGTTAACTATGGCTACACCTTC.